This TCR beta chain appears in the sequencing data of a study of cytomegalovirus exposure and HLA in healthy donors (dated by TCRdb to 2015 to 2018). In the study overall: According to an earlier analysis of a few hundred of the donors, 200 million or so T cells yielded 120 million or so unique TCR beta sequences and 276 Gb of sequence data. All discovery cohort repertoires had been generated on a single sequencing platform. The study aimed to test whether signatures of past pathogen exposure could be identified by cataloging public T cell receptors. A later genetic analysis took genome-wide SNP genotypes for about 65% of the roughly 670 donors and used that subset as a discovery cohort. An early release covering roughly 640 HLA-typed donors comprised about 320 gigabases of sequencing data and tens of millions of unique TCR sequences. The number of donors typed differed by locus, with about 629-640 for A, B, C, DRB1 and DQB1, 522 for DQA1, 606 for DPA1, and approximately 470 for DPB1. Among under 450 genotyped donors of the cohort, an average of 235,054 unique TCR beta nucleotide sequences were sequenced per donor, roughly 20% of them non-productive. Both class I and class II loci were covered by HLA typing, at four-digit resolution. The genetic ancestry cluster associated with self-reported Caucasian donors included 81% of the 300 to 400 genotyped donors. Four to six DR-DQ haplotypes were handled as single units for association and clustering because linkage in the cohort was strong. In a later analysis, previously published TCR beta repertoires from 666 donors were re-analyzed and high-resolution HLA genotyping was added so that TCR occurrence patterns could be studied. In addition to the first cohort of approximately 650 subjects, a separate validation cohort of 120 different subjects was used. To decide whether each TCR beta V gene segment behaved as functional or pseudogenic, an earlier analysis of fewer than 750 of the donors relied on high-throughput TCR beta sequencing. In the later analysis, no new phenotypic data were used to find candidate immune exposures; instead, reliance was placed on TCR beta sequences and their occurrence across donors. The T cell repertoires of 670 or so subjects were profiled by immunosequencing and related to cytomegalovirus serostatus. To predict cytomegalovirus infection status, the study combined high-throughput TCR immunosequencing, statistical association of individual TCRs with disease status, and machine learning. Alongside the repertoire data, information on donor age, sex, ethnicity and CMV serostatus was compiled.

The library was prepared using the immunoSEQ multiplex PCR assay. A mixture of 60 forward primers for TCR Vbeta segments and 13 reverse primers for TCR Jbeta segments was used in the multiplex PCR. A multiplex PCR assay on genomic DNA amplified the CDR3 region of rearranged TCR beta genes. The Illumina HiSeq System was used to sequence the amplified TCR beta libraries as 87-base-pair reads. In the authors' own workflow: A later analysis tallied approximately 87 million unique TCR beta chains across the 666 repertoires, and some 10 million of those chains were shared by two or more donors. Raw reads were error-corrected and collapsed into unique sequences with a nearest-neighbor algorithm that merged closely related sequences to remove PCR and sequencing errors. V, D and J gene segments were assigned by aligning CDR3 sequences to IMGT reference sequences. For a sequence to be retained, a match of at least six nucleotides to both a V gene segment and a J gene segment was required. A rearrangement was called productive if the CDR3 had no stop codons and remained in frame with V and J, and every other rearrangement was called non-productive. Following IMGT convention, CDR3 was defined as the stretch from the second conserved V-encoded cysteine to the conserved J-encoded phenylalanine. In an earlier analysis of more than 550 of the donors, sequences lacking an unambiguous match to a single V gene segment were excluded. An earlier analysis of fewer than 750 of the donors classified V segments as functional when productive rearrangements were above 56.7% and as segregating when the standard deviation between donors was above 5%. A statistical classification framework was built for diagnosing cytomegalovirus status from the catalog of TCR beta chain sequences. In a later analysis, V and J genes were assigned by comparing TCR nucleotide sequences against IMGT/GENE-DB human TR gene sequences. A later analysis assigned CDR3 sequences and most-parsimonious VDJ recombination scenarios with the TCRdist pipeline. In a later analysis, every TCR beta chain was defined by the combination of its CDR3 amino acid sequence and its V-gene family, and reads without a unique V-gene family were dropped. In a later analysis, approximately 640 highly shared, low-generation-probability nucleotide sequences were removed to address suspected cross-contamination and a sequencing artifact. For each public chain, a later analysis derived a clonal expansion index from normalized ranks of inferred template counts within each repertoire. A later analysis computed generation probabilities with a VDJ recombination model fitted to out-of-frame rearrangements, and checked the results against IGoR. In a later analysis, TCR-TCR, TCR-HLA and TCR-CMV co-occurrence was scored with hypergeometric tests, and a repertoire-size bias correction was applied to TCR pairs. False discovery rates were estimated in a later analysis by permuting HLA or CMV assignments 20 times. A later analysis grouped co-occurring TCRs with DBSCAN, adding TCRdist sequence similarity when clustering within HLA-allele-positive subsets. Co-occurrence clustering excluded repertoires with fewer than 30,000 or more than 120,000 public chains, plus five with anomalous nucleotide sharing. TCRdb's version of the immuneACCESS table is confined to in-frame rearrangements and falls short of the full clone set. An unresolved V gene accounts for under half of the shortfall where checked; the remainder is of unknown origin. Clonal size and the V and J genes are those of that table, whereas D and trimming came from the DNA. For this sample the table gives about 190,000 clones, of which 60% to 80% were detected only once. Around 3.3% of the sample is in the top ten clones.

Broad study findings and their caveats: In a later analysis, HLA-associated TCR beta chains showed more clonal expansion and lower generation probabilities than non-associated chains that were equally common. Immune exposure information for the cohort was limited to CMV serostatus. In both the original and validation cohorts, the classifier was reported to diagnose cytomegalovirus status with high specificity and sensitivity. At a false discovery rate of 0.05, a later analysis linked 16,951 TCR beta sequences to specific HLA alleles. A later genetic analysis reported fewer N-insertions in productive TCRs among donors in an Asian-associated ancestry cluster than the roughly 700-donor mean. In a later analysis, several top co-occurrence clusters were reported to appear linked to parvovirus B19, influenza, CMV and Epstein-Barr virus. Broadly in line with IMGT annotations, most TCR beta V segments showed up in productive rearrangements about 90% or about 30% of the time in an earlier analysis of several hundred of the donors. Because some donors lacked HLA typing at each locus, the association tests relied only on the typed subset. While some public TCRs were present in many individuals, most TCR sequences turned up only very rarely across donors. In a later analysis, the rate of TCR association differed among HLA loci, with DRB1 alleles having the most associated TCRs and HLA-C alleles having the fewest. A further reported finding was that TCR beta sequences accurately predicted the HLA-A and HLA-B alleles for most subjects in the first cohort. The earlier analysis of 587 of the donors excluded roughly 16 rarely observed V segments, including chromosome 9 orphons, because counts were too low. A later genetic analysis associated a missense DCLRE1C variant with V-gene and J-gene trimming of TCR beta chains, and an independent cohort replicated the association. Correlated functional status among segregating V segments might be attributable to linkage disequilibrium, but an unknown experimental factor could not be ruled out. In this cohort, only TCR beta chains were sequenced, and detectable features were limited by the absence of alpha or paired-chain data. A later analysis found that most CMV-associated TCR beta chains appeared HLA-restricted, with HLA associations seemingly driven largely by CMV exposure. A total of about 150 TCR beta chains were listed by the study as associated with cytomegalovirus. The authors suggested that the approach could potentially be extended to other disease states and immunological phenotypes. Sequencing depth was assumed to be roughly uniform across donors in the presence/absence analyses, though that assumption may not hold. Because the 87-base-pair reads could not distinguish some IMGT-functional V segments, including TRBV6-2 and TRBV6-3, those segments were excluded. A cluster of highly shared sequence variants was judged likely to be a technical artifact of the sequencing pipeline. When HLA alleles, especially DR and DQ, strongly co-occurred, attributing TCR associations to individual alleles was difficult. Three of the identified cytomegalovirus-associated TCR beta chains were confirmed in vitro to be specific for cytomegalovirus antigens.

This clone has only a few counts. No cognate antigen has been identified for it. Base qualities are not provided; no much larger clone lies one nucleotide away. In total, 666 healthy bone marrow donors made up the cohort. At the time of sampling, all cohort members were nominally healthy, though unrecorded immune exposures were likely present. The donor was CMV seropositive and was included in the group of around 300 seropositive cohort members. A peripheral blood sample was collected from each donor, and TCR beta sequencing was performed on peripheral blood mononuclear cells. The Qiagen DNeasy Blood Extraction Kit was used to extract genomic DNA from the blood cell samples. The germline V gene (reference sequence) supplies CDR1 MNHNY and CDR2 SVGAGI. The CDR3 sequence holds 14 residues, the cysteine and phenylalanine included. The retained sequence is limited to the CDR3, 42 bases, with the frame set at the first base. Trimming takes 8 bases off V and 4 bases off J; junction bases not matched to a gene: 7.

Sequencing was carried out using PBMCs. This chain is built from TRBV6-6 and TRBJ2-7, with 11 central nucleotides matching TRBD2. The TCR sequence derives from a woman aged 25 to 39 in good health and CMV-seropositive. The nucleotide sequence reads as follows: TGTGCCAGCCGGCGGGCTAGCGGGGGGTACGAGCAGTACTTC. It codes for CASRRASGGYEQYF.